Listed below are T cell receptor beta chains from one sample, sequenced in a study of T cell responses to AZD1222 COVID-19 vaccine. The assay was immunoSEQ multiplex PCR, and TCRdb's table has in-frame clones only and misses some. The sample shows around 58,000 clones, about 89% of them seen only once. The sequences come from peripheral blood, collected 28 days after the second AZD1222 dose. These receptors were collected from an adult who received the AZD1222 COVID-19 vaccine. CDR3s leave out the opening cysteine and the closing phenylalanine or tryptophan. Part of the rows lack a size; the others show once, few, many or a class for expanded clones.

-	TRBJ2-2	TRBV3-1/TRBV3-2	ASSQLAGDHTGELF
-	TRBJ2-3	TRBV10-3	AIVRAVSGPDTQY
-	TRBJ1-2	TRBV3-1/TRBV3-2	ASSPGRFNYGYT
-	TRBJ2-5	TRBV7-8	ASSSLLAGGPTVETQY
-	TRBJ2-7	TRBV11-3	ASSLVGLAGAGEQY
-	TRBJ1-3	TRBV5-1	ASSPLGWGTGEISGNTIY
-	TRBJ2-1	TRBV5-1	ASSWGQARNEQF
-	TRBJ1-2	TRBV4-2	ASSQDRIRNNYGYT
medium-sized	TRBJ2-1	TRBV11-3	ASSLSLGSNEQF
-	TRBJ1-4	TRBV19	ASSTAATNEKLF
-	TRBJ2-3	TRBV4-2	ASSLQAGVTDTQY
once	TRBJ2-5	TRBV5-8	ASSLLSVETQY
-	TRBJ2-6	TRBV18	ASSDRGSGANVLT
-	TRBJ2-7	TRBV6-6	ASSFTQGVGYEQY
-	TRBJ2-3	TRBV5-1	ASSFRDYQDTQY
-	TRBJ1-1	TRBV4-1	ASSQVQNTEAF
-	TRBJ1-1	TRBV6-4	ASSDEGGTEAF
-	TRBJ2-2	TRBV6-1	ASSEGVAAGELF
-	TRBJ2-2	TRBV10-3	AISAGQITGELF
few	TRBJ2-5	TRBV5-4	ASSAEGLAGVGETQY
-	TRBJ1-2	TRBV7-2	ASSFNLVRGYT
medium-sized	TRBJ2-1	TRBV4-1	ASSQEGGYNEQF
-	TRBJ1-5	TRBV5-1	ASSSAGANTPTYSNQPQH
-	TRBJ1-2	TRBV3-1/TRBV3-2	ASSQGPANYGYT
-	TRBJ1-1	TRBV12-2	ASRLFERLGTEAF
-	TRBJ1-2	TRBV5-6	ASSLWSNYGYT